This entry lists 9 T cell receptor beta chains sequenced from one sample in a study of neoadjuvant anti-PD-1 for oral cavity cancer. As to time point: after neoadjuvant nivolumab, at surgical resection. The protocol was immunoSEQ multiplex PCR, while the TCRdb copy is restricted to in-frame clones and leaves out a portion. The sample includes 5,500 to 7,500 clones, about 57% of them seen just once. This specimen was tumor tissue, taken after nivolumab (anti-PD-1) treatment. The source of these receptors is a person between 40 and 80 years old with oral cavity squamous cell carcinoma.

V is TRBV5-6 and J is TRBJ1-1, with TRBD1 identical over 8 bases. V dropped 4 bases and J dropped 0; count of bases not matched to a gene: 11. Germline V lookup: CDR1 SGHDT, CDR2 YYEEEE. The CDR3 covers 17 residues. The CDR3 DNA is TGTGCCAGCAGCGTGGGGGACAGGAGGCTCATGAACACTGAAGCTTTCTTT. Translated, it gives CASSVGDRRLMNTEAFF. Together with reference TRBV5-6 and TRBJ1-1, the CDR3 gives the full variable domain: DAGVTQSPTHLIKTRGQQVTLRCSPKSGHDTVSWYQQALGQGPQFIFQYYEEEERQRGNFPDRFSGHQFPNYSSELNVNALLLGDSALYLCASSVGDRRLMNTEAFFGQGTRLTVV.

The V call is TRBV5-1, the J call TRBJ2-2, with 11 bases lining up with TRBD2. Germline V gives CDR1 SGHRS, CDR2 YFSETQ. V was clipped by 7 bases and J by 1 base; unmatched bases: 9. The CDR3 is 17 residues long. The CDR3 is CASQGLAGGLNTGELFF. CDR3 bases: TGCGCCAGCCAGGGGCTAGCGGGGGGCCTGAACACCGGGGAGCTGTTTTTT.

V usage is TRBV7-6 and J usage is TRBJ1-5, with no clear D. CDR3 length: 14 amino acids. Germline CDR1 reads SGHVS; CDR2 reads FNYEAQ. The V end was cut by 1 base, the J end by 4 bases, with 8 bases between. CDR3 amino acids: CASSLGLGNQPQHF. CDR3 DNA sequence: TGTGCCAGCAGCTTAGGCCTGGGAAATCAGCCCCAGCATTTT.

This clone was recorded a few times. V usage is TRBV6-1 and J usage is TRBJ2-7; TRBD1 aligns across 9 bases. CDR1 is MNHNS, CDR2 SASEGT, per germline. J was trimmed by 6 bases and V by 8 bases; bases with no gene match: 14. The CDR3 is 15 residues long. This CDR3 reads CASSPPGTGPLEQYF. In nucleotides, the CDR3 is TGTGCCAGCTCCCCACCCGGGACAGGGCCACTCGAGCAGTACTTC.

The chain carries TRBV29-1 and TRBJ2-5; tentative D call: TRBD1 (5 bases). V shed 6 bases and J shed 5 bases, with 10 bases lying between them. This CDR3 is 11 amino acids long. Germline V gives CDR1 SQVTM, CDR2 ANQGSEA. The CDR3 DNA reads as TGCAGCGTCAGGGAATTCGAGACCCAGTACTTC. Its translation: CSVREFETQYF.

CDR3 in amino acids: CASSLGQGSGANVLTF. The CDR3 DNA reads as TGTGCCAGCAGTTTAGGACAGGGCTCTGGGGCCAACGTCCTGACTTTC. The chain carries TRBV27 and TRBJ2-6; the match to TRBD1 covers 8 bases. V lost 2 bases and J lost 0; bases outside the gene matches: 0. CDR3 length: 16 residues. Germline CDR1 reads MNHEY; CDR2 reads SMNVEV (reference sequence).

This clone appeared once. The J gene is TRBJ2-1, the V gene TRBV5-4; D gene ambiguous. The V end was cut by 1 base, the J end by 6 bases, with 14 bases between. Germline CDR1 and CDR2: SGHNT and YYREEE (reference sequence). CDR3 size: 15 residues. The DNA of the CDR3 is TGTGCCAGCAGCTTGTTTTCTTCCAGGTCCAATGAGCAGTTCTTC. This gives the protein CASSLFSSRSNEQFF.

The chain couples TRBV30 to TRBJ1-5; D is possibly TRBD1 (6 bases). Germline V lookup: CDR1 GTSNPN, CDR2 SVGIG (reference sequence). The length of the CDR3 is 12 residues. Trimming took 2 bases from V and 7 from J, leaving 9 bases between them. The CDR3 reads CAWSSRGQPQHF. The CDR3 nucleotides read TGTGCCTGGAGTTCCAGGGGCCAGCCCCAGCATTTT.

CDR3 DNA: TGTGCCAGCAGCGAACAGGGGCTTAACTATGGCTACACCTTC. Protein sequence: CASSEQGLNYGYTF. The chain is built from TRBV28 and TRBJ1-2; 7 bases are shared with TRBD1. Germline lookup yields CDR1 MDHEN and CDR2 SYDVKM. V was pared by 6 bases and J by 1 base, with 5 bases of the junction left unmatched. The CDR3 runs 14 residues.